This T cell receptor (beta chain) was recovered during a study of blood T cell repertoires in COVID-19. The overall study: The United States, Italy and Spain provided the acute and convalescent COVID-19 samples.

This CDR3 comprises 14 residues. Trimming cost V 7 bases and J 7 bases; bases outside gene matches: 3. CDR1 SNHLY and CDR2 FYNNEI come from the germline V gene. Original processing notes: Reference gene primers were amplified, and this amplification served to estimate nucleated cell counts. Assay: immunoSEQ multiplex PCR; the TCRdb copy retains only in-frame clones and omits some. V and J calls and clone size are as listed in that table; D and trimming were resolved from the DNA. The sample consists of about 170,000 clones, around 85% of them appearing once. This receptor was obtained from a human donor with acute or convalescent COVID-19. The donor label of this sample is uncertain. Sequenced: peripheral blood. This rearrangement joins TRBV2 to TRBJ2-1; TRBD2 aligns across 14 bases. Written as DNA, the CDR3 is TGTGCCAGCAAGAGGACTAGCGGGGGGAATGAGCAGTTCTTC. Translating it yields CASKRTSGGNEQFF.